This T cell receptor (beta chain) was captured by sequencing in a study of cytomegalovirus exposure and HLA in healthy donors. The CDR3 runs to 15 residues. Germline V gene sequence: CDR1 MNHNY, CDR2 SVGAGI (reference sequence). V trimming: 2 bases; J trimming: 8 bases; junction bases outside the gene matches: 10. Researchers ran the PCR with 60 Vbeta and 13 Jbeta primers. Only in-frame clones appear in the TCRdb table, and some are missing; sequencing was by immunoSEQ multiplex PCR. The sample shows roughly 290,000 clones, approximately 90% of them seen only once. The study's findings and limits: Later analysis associated a missense DCLRE1C variant with TCR beta V- and J-gene trimming. Overall, approximately 150 TCR beta chains were annotated as cytomegalovirus-associated. Exclusion applied to some V segments, including TRBV6-2 and TRBV6-3, as they were indistinguishable.

Worth noting for this clone: What it binds is unknown.

The TCR comes from a woman between 18 and 30 years old in good health and CMV-seronegative. The genes are TRBV6-6 and TRBJ1-2, with 8 bases lining up with TRBD1. The sample taken for sequencing was PBMCs. CDR3 bases: TGTGCCAGCAGTTACGATCAGGACAGGGTCTTGGGCTACACCTTC. Its protein is CASSYDQDRVLGYTF.